This entry features one T cell receptor beta chain sequence. Its antigen is not known. The germline CDR1 and CDR2 sequences are MNHNY and SVGAGI (reference sequence). This CDR3 is 13 amino acids long. Trimming took 0 bases from V and 6 from J, leaving 9 bases between them. These data come from a study of blood T cells in healthy people across ages. Notes on the study in general: There were more naive CD4+ cells and higher diversity in long-lived donors than in aged donors.

A sample-barcoded 5' primer and a J-beta primer mix were used in a second PCR of about 7 to 12 cycles. TCRdb called the 5' RACE reads again in MiXCR, with one record for every CDR3 protein. In the table there are 1.5 million to 2 million distinct CDR3 sequences, roughly 50% of which are singletons. This sequence was found in a woman between 40 and 55 years old in good health. The sequencing input was blood. This chain connects TRBV6-6 to TRBJ2-7; no definite D call. The CDR3 loop reads CASSYSSASEQYF. The CDR3 region has the DNA TGTGCCAGCAGTTACTCGTCCGCTTCCGAGCAGTACTTC.